These 30 T cell receptor beta chains were all obtained from the same sample, sequenced in a study of CD8+CD57+ T cells in acquired aplastic anemia. CDR3 and TCR beta VDJ profiling relied on genomic DNA as the template. One entry per CDR3 protein, called by TCRdb with MiXCR from the reads. Here the sample spans around 190,000 distinct CDR3 sequences, roughly 55% being singletons. Sequenced: sorted CD4+, CD8+, or CD8+CD57+ T cells (not recorded which) from PBMCs. The source of these receptors is a human donor in good health.

This clonotype occurred a few times. The rearrangement links TRBV7-3 to TRBJ2-7, with 7 nucleotides matching TRBD1. The germline gives CDR1 SGHTA, CDR2 FQGTGA. The CDR3 is made up of 15 amino acids. After removal of 5 bases from V and 5 bases from J, the junction contained 12 bases not matched to a gene. As DNA, the CDR3 is TGTGCCAGCAGCAACCACGGGACAGTCGAGCACGAGCAGTACTTC. It codes for CASSNHGTVEHEQYF.

The chain has TRBV7-9 and TRBJ2-3; D is perhaps TRBD2 (5 bases). The CDR3 extends over 12 amino acids. V was trimmed by 7 bases and J by 6 bases, leaving 11 bases between them. Germline V gives CDR1 SEHNR, CDR2 FQNEAQ (reference sequence). The CDR3 sequence is CASIGMADTQYF. The CDR3 DNA sequence: TGTGCCAGCATCGGGATGGCGGATACGCAGTATTTT.

The rearrangement uses TRBV7-2 and TRBJ1-1; TRBD1 aligns across 9 bases. The CDR3 totals 14 residues. V lost 8 bases to trimming and J lost 5 bases; unmatched junction nucleotides: 9. From germline, CDR1 is SGHTA and CDR2 FQGNSA. DNA for the CDR3: TGTGCCAGCGGACCAACAGGGGGCAGGACTGAAGCTTTCTTT. This gives the protein CASGPTGGRTEAFF.

The chain recombines TRBV9 with TRBJ2-3, with D perhaps being TRBD1 or TRBD2 (5 bases each). The CDR3 loop spans 16 amino acids. From germline, CDR1 is SGDLS and CDR2 YYNGEE. V was cut by 1 base and J by 1 base, with 13 bases left in between. Written as DNA, the CDR3 is TGTGCCAGCAGCGTAATAGGGACGGGTCGCACAGATACGCAGTATTTT. Its protein product is CASSVIGTGRTDTQYF. The full variable domain, completed using reference TRBV9 and TRBJ2-3, is DSGVTQTPKHLITATGQRVTLRCSPRSGDLSVYWYQQSLDQGLQFLIQYYNGEERAKGNILERFSAQQFPDLHSELNLSSLELGDSALYFCASSVIGTGRTDTQYFGPGTRLTVL.

The gene calls are TRBV12-3 or TRBV12-4 and TRBJ2-6, with no clear D. Trimming pared 3 bases from V and 4 bases from J, leaving 4 bases between. This CDR3 is built from 13 residues. The CDR3 DNA is TGTGCCAGCAGTTTTACCGGGGCCAACGTCCTGACTTTC. This encodes CASSFTGANVLTF.

This chain links TRBV20-1 with TRBJ2-3, with TRBD2 as a possible D gene (6 bases). The CDR3 is made up of 15 amino acids. From germline, CDR1 is DFQATT and CDR2 SNEGSKA (reference sequence). Trimming took 7 bases from V and 1 from J, leaving 18 bases between them. In DNA, the CDR3 is TGCAGTGTTTACACCGGGGGATACGGCACAGATACGCAGTATTTT. Encoded protein: CSVYTGGYGTDTQYF.

Comments on this clonotype: In this CDR3 the conserved last residue, phenylalanine or tryptophan, is missing, so a read error is likely. The chain is built from TRBV12-3 or TRBV12-4 and TRBJ2-5, with TRBD2 matching 11 bases. The CDR3 covers 14 residues. The J segment lost 3 bases and the V segment lost 4 bases, leaving 1 base of the junction unmatched. The CDR3 loop is CASSSTSGKETQYL. The CDR3 DNA follows: TGTGCCAGCAGTTCGACTAGCGGGAAAGAGACCCAGTACCTC.

This clonotype came up many times. This chain joins TRBV4-3 and TRBJ1-6, with a tentative D call TRBD1 (5 bases). V lost 0 bases to trimming and J lost 9 bases, with 12 bases between them. Germline CDR1 and CDR2: LGHNA and YSLEER. CDR3 length: 15 amino acids. The CDR3 loop reads CASSQDQGLVSPLHF. The CDR3 nucleotides read TGCGCCAGCAGCCAAGATCAGGGTCTGGTTTCACCCCTCCACTTT.

The rearrangement joins TRBV19 to TRBJ1-4; no clear D gene. Germline V gene lookup returns CDR1 LNHDA and CDR2 SQIVND (reference sequence). CDR3 length equals 14 residues. Trimming pared 3 bases from V and 4 bases from J, leaving 9 bases between. Here the CDR3 reads CASSIRLVNEKLFF. CDR3 nucleotides: TGTGCCAGTAGTATTCGGTTGGTTAATGAAAAACTGTTTTTT. The full variable domain, with the rest looked up from reference TRBV19 and TRBJ1-4, is DGGITQSPKYLFRKEGQNVTLSCEQNLNHDAMYWYRQDPGQGLRLIYYSQIVNDFQKGDIAEGYSVSREKKESFPLTVTSAQKNPTAFYLCASSIRLVNEKLFFGSGTQLSVL.

V and J are TRBV7-2 and TRBJ2-2, with D possibly being TRBD1 (5 bases). V lost 4 bases and J lost 0, with 9 bases in between. Germline values: CDR1 SGHTA, CDR2 FQGNSA. The CDR3 is 15 amino acids. DNA for the CDR3: TGTGCCAGCAGCTGGGGCTTCGCGAACACCGGGGAGCTGTTTTTT. It codes for CASSWGFANTGELFF.

This clonotype came up many times. The chain employs TRBV11-3 and TRBJ2-3; D tentatively reads TRBD1 or TRBD2 (5 bases each). CDR1 is SGHNT, CDR2 YENEEA, per germline. CDR3 length equals 15 residues. V shed 5 bases and J shed 1 base, with 13 bases lying between them. The DNA for the CDR3 is TGTGCCAGCAGCGGAATGGGGACCGGCACAGATACGCAGTATTTT. Protein sequence: CASSGMGTGTDTQYF.

The table lists this clonotype with a count of one. The rearrangement joins TRBV19 to TRBJ1-2, with TRBD1 matching over 7 bases. The CDR3 spans 13 residues. Germline-derived CDR1 and CDR2 are LNHDA and SQIVND (reference sequence). V lost 11 bases to trimming and J lost 4 bases; unmatched junction nucleotides: 10. DNA of the CDR3: TGTGCCTCAGGGGGGTTGGCCCTCTATGGCTACACCTTC. Its translation is CASGGLALYGYTF.

This chain links TRBV20-1 with TRBJ1-1; no firm D call. CDR1 is DFQATT, CDR2 SNEGSKA, per germline (reference sequence). The CDR3 length is 13 residues. The ends were cut back, 6 bases at V and 4 bases at J, with 15 bases in the middle. The CDR3 DNA reads as TGCAGTGCCGTGGTTGAGGTGGGCACTGAAGCTTTCTTT. It is translated as CSAVVEVGTEAFF.

The chain is built from TRBV5-6 and TRBJ2-5; maybe TRBD2 (6 bases). There are 14 residues in the CDR3. V was clipped by 2 bases and J by 4 bases, with 12 bases between them. Germline V gene sequence: CDR1 SGHDT, CDR2 YYEEEE. CDR3 sequence (DNA): TGTGCCAGCAGCTTTGGTCCGGGGGTAGAGACCCAGTACTTC. Translating it yields CASSFGPGVETQYF.

The gene calls are TRBV11-2 and TRBJ2-7; 10 positions agree with TRBD2. The CDR3 loop spans 15 amino acids. The germline CDR1 and CDR2 sequences are SGHAT and FQNNGV. The V and J ends lost 2 bases and 0 bases, in that order; junction bases with no gene match: 1. The CDR3 protein is CASSLTSGNSYEQYF. CDR3 nucleotides: TGTGCCAGCAGCTTAACTAGCGGGAACTCCTACGAGCAGTACTTC. The entire variable domain, with the rest obtained from reference TRBV11-2 and TRBJ2-7, is as follows: EAGVAQSPRYKIIEKRQSVAFWCNPISGHATLYWYQQILGQGPKLLIQFQNNGVVDDSQLPKDRFSAERLKGVDSTLKIQPAKLEDSAVYLCASSLTSGNSYEQYFGPGTRLTVT.

The genes are TRBV5-5 and TRBJ2-7; 8 bases are a match to TRBD2. V lost 4 bases and J lost 2; bases outside the gene matches: 5. Germline lookup yields CDR1 SGHKS and CDR2 YYEKEE (reference sequence). The length of the CDR3 is 14 residues. CDR3: CASSTGGGPYEQYF. CDR3 nucleotides: TGTGCCAGCAGCACGGGCGGGGGGCCCTACGAGCAGTACTTC.

This clonotype was found many times. The chain couples TRBV19 to TRBJ2-2; D is uncertain. Trimming took off 6 bases at V and 0 bases at J, with 2 bases between the two ends. This CDR3 region has 12 residues. Germline V CDR1 and CDR2: LNHDA, SQIVND (reference sequence). The CDR3 DNA sequence: TGTGCCAGTAGAGCGAACACCGGGGAGCTGTTTTTT. It specifies CASRANTGELFF.

This chain joins TRBV19 and TRBJ1-5; no clear D. The CDR3 spans 15 residues. Germline values: CDR1 LNHDA, CDR2 SQIVND (reference sequence). V was shortened by 5 bases and J by 13 bases, with 24 bases between the two germline ends. The CDR3 DNA reads TGTGCCAGTAGTTCTGACACGGGGTTGGGTCGGCCTCAGCATTTT. Translated, it gives CASSSDTGLGRPQHF.

As concerns this clonotype: The junction and the germline gene differ at one end; a read error may be behind it. J is TRBJ2-1 and V is TRBV24-1, with 12 bases matching TRBD2. Germline V gives CDR1 KGHDR, CDR2 SFDVKD. The CDR3 contains 17 residues. The CDR3 here is CATGDGLAGGAKAEQFF. The CDR3 coding sequence is TGTGCCACCGGTGATGGCCTAGCGGGAGGGGCCAAGGCTGAGCAGTTCTTC.

V usage is TRBV9 and J usage is TRBJ1-1; D uncertain. The CDR3 sequence is 14 residues long. Trimming pared 0 bases from V and 7 bases from J, leaving 13 bases between. Per germline, CDR1 SGDLS and CDR2 YYNGEE. CDR3 sequence (DNA): TGTGCCAGCAGCGTAGAGGGCAGTAATAATGAAGCTTTCTTT. It yields the protein CASSVEGSNNEAFF.

The chain has TRBV2 and TRBJ1-1, with D possibly matching TRBD1 (5 bases). The V end was cut by 6 bases, the J end by 6 bases, with 14 bases between. The V gene's germline CDR1 is SNHLY and CDR2 FYNNEI. The CDR3 runs to 13 residues. The CDR3 here is CASSYNGGSEAFF. CDR3 sequence (DNA): TGTGCCAGCAGCTACAATGGGGGATCTGAAGCTTTCTTT.

This clonotype was detected ten times or more. This chain links TRBV4-1 with TRBJ1-2; 9 nucleotides agree with TRBD1. The V and J ends lost 0 bases and 3 bases, in that order; junction bases with no gene match: 8. The germline V gene encodes CDR1 MGHRA and CDR2 YSYEKL. This CDR3 has 17 amino acids. In DNA, the CDR3 is TGCGCCAGCAGCCAAGACACGGGACAGGGCCTTTACTATGGCTACACCTTC. Translation: CASSQDTGQGLYYGYTF.

The J gene is TRBJ2-1, the V gene TRBV2, with 9 bases identical to TRBD1. The CDR3 runs 15 residues. The J segment lost 8 bases and the V segment lost 5 bases, leaving 10 bases of the junction unmatched. Germline V gene sequence: CDR1 SNHLY, CDR2 FYNNEI. The CDR3 region has the DNA TGTGCCAGCAGTCCGACCGGGACAGGGATCGATGAGCAGTTCTTC. Translating it yields CASSPTGTGIDEQFF.

This clonotype turned up a few times. The chain uses TRBV7-2 and TRBJ2-7; the D is unclear. Trimming cost V 5 bases and J 4 bases, with 9 bases left between them. The CDR3 runs to 12 residues. The germline CDR1 and CDR2 sequences are SGHTA and FQGNSA. The CDR3: CASSPTNYEQYF. The CDR3 DNA reads as TGTGCCAGCAGCCCAACCAATTACGAGCAGTACTTC.

The chain carries TRBV20-1 and TRBJ1-5; the D is unclear. V was shortened by 3 bases and J by 0 bases, with 18 bases between the two germline ends. CDR3 length equals 17 residues. The germline V gene has CDR1 DFQATT and CDR2 SNEGSKA (reference sequence). CDR3 nucleotide sequence: TGCAGTGCTAGGGACTTCGAGGGAACGGATAGCAATCAGCCCCAGCATTTT. Protein product: CSARDFEGTDSNQPQHF.

The chain combines TRBV20-1 with TRBJ2-7; unclear D gene. V lost 3 bases and J 3 bases, leaving 6 bases between the germline ends. Per germline, CDR1 DFQATT and CDR2 SNEGSKA (reference sequence). This CDR3 comprises 11 residues. CDR3 loop: CSASRNYEQYF. The CDR3, as DNA: TGCAGTGCTAGTAGGAACTACGAGCAGTACTTC.

The CDR3 loop reads CASSLEGLADTGELFF. CDR3 DNA sequence: TGTGCCAGCAGCTTAGAGGGACTAGCGGATACCGGGGAGCTGTTTTTT. The chain carries TRBV7-9 and TRBJ2-2, with 11 bases identical to TRBD2. Germline V gene sequence: CDR1 SEHNR, CDR2 FQNEAQ (reference sequence). Trimming at V came to 1 base and at J to 5 bases, leaving 3 bases not matched to a gene. The CDR3 is 16 amino acids.

This chain joins TRBV10-3 and TRBJ2-1; D may be TRBD1 (6 bases). The CDR3 is made up of 14 amino acids. Germline loops: CDR1 ENHRY, CDR2 SYGVKD. CDR3 loop: CAREAAGQYNEQFF. DNA for the CDR3: TGTGCTAGAGAGGCGGCCGGACAGTACAATGAGCAGTTCTTC.

This clonotype has just a few counts. This sequence joins TRBV7-9 and TRBJ1-3, with D perhaps matching TRBD1 (6 bases). The CDR3 sequence is 17 residues long. Germline V gene sequence: CDR1 SEHNR, CDR2 FQNEAQ (reference sequence). V lost 1 base and J lost 0, with 13 bases in between. As DNA, the CDR3 is TGTGCCAGCAGCTTAGTCAAAACAGGGAGCTCTGGAAACACCATATATTTT. This gives the protein CASSLVKTGSSGNTIYF.

This clonotype was seen only a few times. The chain carries TRBV10-3 and TRBJ1-2, with unresolved D. The germline gives CDR1 ENHRY, CDR2 SYGVKD. The CDR3 is 13 residues long. Trimming stripped 8 bases from V and 4 bases from J, with 14 bases between. The CDR3 DNA follows: TGTGCCATCTCAGAGGGAGGCGGCTATGGCTACACCTTC. It encodes CAISEGGGYGYTF.